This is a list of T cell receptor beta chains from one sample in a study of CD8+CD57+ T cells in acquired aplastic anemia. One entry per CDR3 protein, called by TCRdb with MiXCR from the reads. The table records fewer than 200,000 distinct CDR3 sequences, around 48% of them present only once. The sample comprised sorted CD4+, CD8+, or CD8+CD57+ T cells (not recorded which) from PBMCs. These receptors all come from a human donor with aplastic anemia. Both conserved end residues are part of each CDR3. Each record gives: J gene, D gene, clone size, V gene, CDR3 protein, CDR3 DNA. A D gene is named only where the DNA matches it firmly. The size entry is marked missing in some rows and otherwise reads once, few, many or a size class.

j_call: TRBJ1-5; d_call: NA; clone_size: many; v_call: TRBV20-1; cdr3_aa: CSASWQEINQPQHF; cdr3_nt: TGCAGTGCTAGTTGGCAGGAAATAAATCAGCCCCAGCATTTT
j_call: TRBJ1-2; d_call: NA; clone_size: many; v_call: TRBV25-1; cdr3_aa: CASSEGWVNYGYTF; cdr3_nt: TGTGCCAGCAGTGAAGGGTGGGTTAACTATGGCTACACCTTC
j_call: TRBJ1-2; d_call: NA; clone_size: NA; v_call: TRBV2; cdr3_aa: CASSELRVGYGYTF; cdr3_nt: TGTGCCAGCAGTGAACTCAGGGTTGGCTATGGCTACACCTTC
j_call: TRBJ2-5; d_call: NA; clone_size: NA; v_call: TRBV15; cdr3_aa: CATSRDLASRETQYF; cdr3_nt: TGTGCCACCAGCAGAGATCTGGCTAGCAGGGAGACCCAGTACTTC
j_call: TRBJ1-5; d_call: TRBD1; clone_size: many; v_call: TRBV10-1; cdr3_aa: CASSEDREDQPQHF; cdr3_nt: TGCGCCAGCAGTGAGGACAGGGAAGATCAGCCCCAGCATTTT
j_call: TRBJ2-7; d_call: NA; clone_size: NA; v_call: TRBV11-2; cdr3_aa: CAGSLQGGRDDQYF; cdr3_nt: TGTGCCGGCAGCTTACAGGGAGGGAGGGACGATCAGTACTTC
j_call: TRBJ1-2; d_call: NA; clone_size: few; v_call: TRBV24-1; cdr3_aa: CATSDQPQGNGYTF; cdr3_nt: TGTGCCACCAGTGATCAACCTCAGGGCAATGGCTACACCTTC
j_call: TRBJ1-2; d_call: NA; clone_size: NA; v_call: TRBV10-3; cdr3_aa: CATWDGRRSFRYTF; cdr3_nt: TGTGCCACCTGGGACGGACGACGGTCTTTCCGCTACACCTTC
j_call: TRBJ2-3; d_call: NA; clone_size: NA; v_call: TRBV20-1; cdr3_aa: CSASSPVPDTQYF; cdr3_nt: TGCAGTGCTAGTTCTCCCGTGCCAGATACGCAGTATTTT
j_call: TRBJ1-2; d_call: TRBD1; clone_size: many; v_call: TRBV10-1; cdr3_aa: CASSSGGQGAYGYTF; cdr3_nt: TGCGCCAGCAGTAGCGGTGGACAGGGAGCCTATGGCTACACCTTC
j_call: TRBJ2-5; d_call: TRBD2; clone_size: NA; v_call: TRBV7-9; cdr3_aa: CASSSVAGEGETQYF; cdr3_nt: TGTGCCAGCAGCTCCGTAGCGGGAGAGGGAGAGACCCAGTACTTC
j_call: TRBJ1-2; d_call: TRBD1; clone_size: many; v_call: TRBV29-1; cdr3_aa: CSGTLTGGGGYTF; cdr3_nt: TGCAGCGGCACCCTAACAGGGGGCGGCGGCTACACCTTC
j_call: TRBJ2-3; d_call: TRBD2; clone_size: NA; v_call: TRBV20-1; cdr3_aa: CSARGAGAAGDTQYF; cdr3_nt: TGCAGTGCTAGAGGAGCGGGGGCCGCGGGGGATACGCAGTATTTT
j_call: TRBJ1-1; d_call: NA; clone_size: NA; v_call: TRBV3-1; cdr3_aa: CASSYPGAATEAFF; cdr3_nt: TGTGCCAGCAGCTACCCGGGGGCAGCCACTGAAGCTTTCTTT
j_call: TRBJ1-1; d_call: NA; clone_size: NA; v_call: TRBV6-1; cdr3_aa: CASSERTEGNTEAFF; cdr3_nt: TGTGCCAGCAGTGAACGGACAGAGGGGAACACTGAAGCTTTCTTT
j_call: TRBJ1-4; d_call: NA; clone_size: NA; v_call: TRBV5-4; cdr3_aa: CASSLGPPSEKLFF; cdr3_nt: TGTGCCAGCAGCTTGGGCCCCCCTAGTGAAAAACTGTTTTTT
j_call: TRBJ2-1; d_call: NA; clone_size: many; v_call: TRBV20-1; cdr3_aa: CSPIGGRTYNEQFF; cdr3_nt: TGCAGTCCAATCGGGGGAAGGACCTACAATGAGCAGTTCTTC
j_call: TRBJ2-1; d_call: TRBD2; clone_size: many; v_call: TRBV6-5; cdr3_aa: CASSYSTGSGGANEQFF; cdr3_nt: TGTGCCAGCAGTTACTCGACGGGTAGCGGGGGGGCGAATGAGCAGTTCTTC
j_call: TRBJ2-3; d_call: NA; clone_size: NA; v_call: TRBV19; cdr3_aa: CASSIAYYGTDTQYF; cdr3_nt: TGTGCCAGTAGTATAGCCTATTACGGCACAGATACGCAGTATTTT
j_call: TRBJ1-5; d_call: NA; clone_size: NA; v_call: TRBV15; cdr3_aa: CATRTGRNQPQHF; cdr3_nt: TGTGCCACCCGAACGGGACGCAATCAGCCCCAGCATTTT
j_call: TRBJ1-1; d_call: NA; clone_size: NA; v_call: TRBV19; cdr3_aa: CASSRGTENTEAFF; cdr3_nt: TGTGCCAGTAGTCGGGGGACCGAGAACACTGAAGCTTTCTTT
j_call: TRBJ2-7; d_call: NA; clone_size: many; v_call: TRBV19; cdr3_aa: CASSTLFGRDEQYF; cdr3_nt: TGTGCCAGTAGTACACTCTTCGGACGGGACGAGCAGTACTTC
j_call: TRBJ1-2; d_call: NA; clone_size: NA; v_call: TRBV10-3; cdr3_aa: CAISESRQPSNYGYTF; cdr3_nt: TGTGCCATCAGTGAGTCGAGGCAGCCCTCGAACTATGGCTACACCTTC
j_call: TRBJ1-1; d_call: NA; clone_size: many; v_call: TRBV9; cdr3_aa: CASSVSGQPNTEAFF; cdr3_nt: TGTGCCAGCAGCGTATCAGGACAGCCTAACACTGAAGCTTTCTTT
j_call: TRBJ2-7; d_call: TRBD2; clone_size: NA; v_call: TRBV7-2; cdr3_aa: CASSASGRLGQYF; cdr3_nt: TGTGCCAGCAGCGCTAGCGGGAGATTGGGGCAGTACTTC
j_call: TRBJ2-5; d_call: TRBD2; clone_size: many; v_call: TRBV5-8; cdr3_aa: CASSPGLAGGRETQYF; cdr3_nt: TGTGCCAGCAGCCCTGGACTAGCGGGGGGGCGGGAGACCCAGTACTTC
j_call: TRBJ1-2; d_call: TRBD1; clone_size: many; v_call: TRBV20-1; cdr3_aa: CSAIRGQKGYTF; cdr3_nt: TGCAGTGCTATTAGGGGGCAAAAAGGCTACACCTTC
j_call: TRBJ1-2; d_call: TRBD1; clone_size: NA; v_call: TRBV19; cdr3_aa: CASSRGQGGNGYTF; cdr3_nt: TGTGCCAGTAGCCGCGGACAGGGGGGCAACGGCTACACCTTC
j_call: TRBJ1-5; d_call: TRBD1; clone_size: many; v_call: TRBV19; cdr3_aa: CASRGTGSHSNQPQHF; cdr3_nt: TGTGCCAGTAGAGGGACAGGGAGCCATAGCAATCAGCCCCAGCATTTT
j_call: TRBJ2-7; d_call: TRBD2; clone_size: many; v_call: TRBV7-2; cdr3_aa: CASSLVGLAGGQNSYEQYF; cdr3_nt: TGTGCCAGCAGCTTAGTGGGACTAGCGGGGGGGCAGAACTCCTACGAGCAGTACTTC